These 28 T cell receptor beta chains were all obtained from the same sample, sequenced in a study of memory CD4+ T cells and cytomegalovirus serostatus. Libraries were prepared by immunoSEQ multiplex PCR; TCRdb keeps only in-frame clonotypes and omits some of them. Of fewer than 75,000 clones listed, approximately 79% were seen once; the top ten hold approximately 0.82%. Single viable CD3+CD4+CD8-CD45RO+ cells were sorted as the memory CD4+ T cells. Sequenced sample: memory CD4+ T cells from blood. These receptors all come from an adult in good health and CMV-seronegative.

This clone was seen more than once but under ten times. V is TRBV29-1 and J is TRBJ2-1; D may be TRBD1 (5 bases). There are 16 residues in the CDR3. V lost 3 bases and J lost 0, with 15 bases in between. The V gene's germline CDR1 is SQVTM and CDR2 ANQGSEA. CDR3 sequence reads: CSVDGASLTSYNEQFF. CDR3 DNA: TGCAGCGTTGATGGGGCCAGCCTCACCTCCTACAATGAGCAGTTCTTC.

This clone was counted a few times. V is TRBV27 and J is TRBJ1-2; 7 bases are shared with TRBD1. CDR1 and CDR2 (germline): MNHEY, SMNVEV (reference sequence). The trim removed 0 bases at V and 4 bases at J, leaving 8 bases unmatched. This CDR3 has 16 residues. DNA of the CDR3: TGTGCCAGCAGTTTATCGGGGACAGCTCTTTTCTATGGCTACACCTTC. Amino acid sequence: CASSLSGTALFYGYTF.

CDR3 in amino acids: CASSLGGMTNYGYTF. The CDR3 DNA sequence: TGTGCCAGCAGCTTGGGTGGGATGACTAACTATGGCTACACCTTC. This chain joins TRBV5-4 and TRBJ1-2; no definite D call. V was trimmed by 0 bases and J by 0 bases, leaving 9 bases between them. Germline V gene lookup returns CDR1 SGHNT and CDR2 YYREEE (reference sequence). The CDR3 totals 15 residues.

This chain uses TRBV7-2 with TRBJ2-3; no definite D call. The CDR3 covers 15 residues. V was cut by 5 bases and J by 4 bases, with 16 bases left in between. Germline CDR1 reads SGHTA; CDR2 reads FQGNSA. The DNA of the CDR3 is TGTGCCAGCAGCCAAAAGGCTGGTCGCGCAGATACGCAGTATTTT. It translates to CASSQKAGRADTQYF.

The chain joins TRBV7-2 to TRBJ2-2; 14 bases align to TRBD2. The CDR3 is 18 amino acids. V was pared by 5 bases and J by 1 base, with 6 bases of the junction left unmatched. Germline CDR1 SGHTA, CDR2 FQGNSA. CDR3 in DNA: TGTGCCAGCAGCAAGGGACTAGCGGGAGTATGGAACACCGGGGAGCTGTTTTTT. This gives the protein CASSKGLAGVWNTGELFF.

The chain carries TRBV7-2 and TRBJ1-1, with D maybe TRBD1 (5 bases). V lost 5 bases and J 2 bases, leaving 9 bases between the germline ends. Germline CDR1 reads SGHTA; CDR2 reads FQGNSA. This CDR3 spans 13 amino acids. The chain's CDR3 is CASSRQKNTEAFF. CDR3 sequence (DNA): TGTGCCAGCAGCCGACAGAAAAACACTGAAGCTTTCTTT.

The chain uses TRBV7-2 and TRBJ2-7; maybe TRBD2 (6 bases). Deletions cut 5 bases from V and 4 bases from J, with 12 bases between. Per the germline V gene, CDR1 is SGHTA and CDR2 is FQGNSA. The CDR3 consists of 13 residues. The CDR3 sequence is CASSRGRGYEQYF. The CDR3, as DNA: TGTGCCAGCAGCAGGGGACGGGGGTACGAGCAGTACTTC.

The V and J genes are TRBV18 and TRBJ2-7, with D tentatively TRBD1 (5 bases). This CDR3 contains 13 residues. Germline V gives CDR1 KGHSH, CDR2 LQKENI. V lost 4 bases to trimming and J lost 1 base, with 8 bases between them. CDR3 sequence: CASSRRQSYEQYF. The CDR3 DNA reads TGTGCCAGCTCACGGAGACAGTCCTACGAGCAGTACTTC. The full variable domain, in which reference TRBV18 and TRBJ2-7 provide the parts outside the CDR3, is NAGVMQNPRHLVRRRGQEARLRCSPMKGHSHVYWYRQLPEEGLKFMVYLQKENIIDESGMPKERFSAEFPKEGPSILRIQQVVRGDSAAYFCASSRRQSYEQYFGPGTRLTVT.

CDR3 amino acids: CAISDPSGRTNYGYTF. CDR3 DNA: TGTGCCATCAGTGACCCCTCGGGCAGGACGAACTATGGCTACACCTTC. The chain employs TRBV10-3 and TRBJ1-2, with unresolved D. Trimming removed 3 bases from V and 2 bases from J, with 16 bases in between. Germline CDR1 and CDR2: ENHRY and SYGVKD. The CDR3 spans 16 residues.

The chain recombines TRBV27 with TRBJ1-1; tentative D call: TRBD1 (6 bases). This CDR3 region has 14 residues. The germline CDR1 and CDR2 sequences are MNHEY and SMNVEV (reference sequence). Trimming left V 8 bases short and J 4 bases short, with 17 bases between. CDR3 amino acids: CASGPQGRVTEAFF. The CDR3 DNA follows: TGTGCCAGCGGGCCACAGGGAAGAGTCACTGAAGCTTTCTTT.

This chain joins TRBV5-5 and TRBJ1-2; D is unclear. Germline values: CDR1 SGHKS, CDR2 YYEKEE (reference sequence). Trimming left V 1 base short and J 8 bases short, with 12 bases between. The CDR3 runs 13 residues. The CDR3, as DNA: TGTGCCAGCAGCTTGAATTCTGTATACGGCTACACCTTC. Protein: CASSLNSVYGYTF.

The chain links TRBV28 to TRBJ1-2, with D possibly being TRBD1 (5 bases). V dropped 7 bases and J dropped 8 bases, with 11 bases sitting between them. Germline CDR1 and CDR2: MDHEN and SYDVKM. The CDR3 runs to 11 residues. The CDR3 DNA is TGTGCCAGCACCTTGGGGGGAGGCTACACCTTC. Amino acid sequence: CASTLGGGYTF.

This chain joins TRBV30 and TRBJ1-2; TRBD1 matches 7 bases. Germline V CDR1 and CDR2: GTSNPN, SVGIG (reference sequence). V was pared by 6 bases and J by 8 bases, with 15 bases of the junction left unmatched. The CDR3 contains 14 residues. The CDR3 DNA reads TGTGCCTGCCCCACCGACAGGGTTAAAGGCGGCTACACCTTC. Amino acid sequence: CACPTDRVKGGYTF.

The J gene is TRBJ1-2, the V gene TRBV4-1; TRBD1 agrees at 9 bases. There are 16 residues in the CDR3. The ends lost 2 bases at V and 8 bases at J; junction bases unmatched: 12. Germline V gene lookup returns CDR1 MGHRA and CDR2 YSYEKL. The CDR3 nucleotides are TGCGCCAGCAGCCAAAGCCCACAGGGGGCTTATCGAGGCTACACCTTC. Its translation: CASSQSPQGAYRGYTF.

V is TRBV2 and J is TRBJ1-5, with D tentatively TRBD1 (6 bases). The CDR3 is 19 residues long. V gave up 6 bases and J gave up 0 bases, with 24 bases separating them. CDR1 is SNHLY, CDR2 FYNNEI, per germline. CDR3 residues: CASSEIGGQTRHSNQPQHF. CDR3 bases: TGTGCCAGCAGCGAGATTGGGGGCCAGACCAGGCATAGCAATCAGCCCCAGCATTTT.

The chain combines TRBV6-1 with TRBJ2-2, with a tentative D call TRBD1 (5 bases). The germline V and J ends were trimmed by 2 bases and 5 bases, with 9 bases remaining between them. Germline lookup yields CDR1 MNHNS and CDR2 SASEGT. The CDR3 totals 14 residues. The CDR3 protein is CASSELGPTGELFF. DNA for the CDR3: TGTGCCAGCAGTGAATTGGGGCCTACCGGGGAGCTGTTTTTT.

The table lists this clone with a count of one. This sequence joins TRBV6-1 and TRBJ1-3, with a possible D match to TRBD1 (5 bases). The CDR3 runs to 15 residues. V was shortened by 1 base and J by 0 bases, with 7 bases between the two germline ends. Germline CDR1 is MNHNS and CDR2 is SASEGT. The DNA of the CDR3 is TGTGCCAGCAGTGAAGGGGGCTACTCTGGAAACACCATATATTTT. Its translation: CASSEGGYSGNTIYF.

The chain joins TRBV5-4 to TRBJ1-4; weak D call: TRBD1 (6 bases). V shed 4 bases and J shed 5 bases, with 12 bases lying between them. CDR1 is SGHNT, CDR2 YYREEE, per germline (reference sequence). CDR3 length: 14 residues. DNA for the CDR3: TGTGCCAGCAGCCTAGGGGGGGAGAATGAAAAACTGTTTTTT. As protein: CASSLGGENEKLFF. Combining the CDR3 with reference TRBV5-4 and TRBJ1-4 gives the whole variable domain ETGVTQSPTHLIKTRGQQVTLRCSSQSGHNTVSWYQQALGQGPQFIFQYYREEENGRGNFPPRFSGLQFPNYSSELNVNALELDDSALYLCASSLGGENEKLFFGSGTQLSVL.

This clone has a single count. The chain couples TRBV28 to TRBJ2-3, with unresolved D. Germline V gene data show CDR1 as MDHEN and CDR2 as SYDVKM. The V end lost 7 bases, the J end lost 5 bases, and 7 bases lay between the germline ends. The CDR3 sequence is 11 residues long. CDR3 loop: CASTGKDTQYF. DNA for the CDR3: TGTGCCAGCACTGGGAAAGATACGCAGTATTTT.

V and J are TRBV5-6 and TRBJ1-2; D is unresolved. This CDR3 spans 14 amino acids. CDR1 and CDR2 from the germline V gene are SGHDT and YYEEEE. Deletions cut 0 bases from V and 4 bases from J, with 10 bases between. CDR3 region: CASSLEHQSYGYTF. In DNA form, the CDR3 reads TGTGCCAGCAGCTTGGAGCACCAAAGCTATGGCTACACCTTC.

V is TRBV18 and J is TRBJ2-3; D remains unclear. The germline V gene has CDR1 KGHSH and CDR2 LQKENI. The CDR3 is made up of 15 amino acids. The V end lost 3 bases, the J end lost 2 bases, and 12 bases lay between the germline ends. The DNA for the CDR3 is TGTGCCAGCTCACCGGTGGGTGGTTCCACAGATACGCAGTATTTT. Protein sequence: CASSPVGGSTDTQYF. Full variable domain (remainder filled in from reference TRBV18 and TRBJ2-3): NAGVMQNPRHLVRRRGQEARLRCSPMKGHSHVYWYRQLPEEGLKFMVYLQKENIIDESGMPKERFSAEFPKEGPSILRIQQVVRGDSAAYFCASSPVGGSTDTQYFGPGTRLTVL.

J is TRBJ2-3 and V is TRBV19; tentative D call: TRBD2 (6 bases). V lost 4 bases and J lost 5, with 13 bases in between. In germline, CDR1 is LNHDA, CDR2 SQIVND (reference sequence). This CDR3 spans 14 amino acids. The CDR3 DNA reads TGTGCCAGTAGTAGCCCCGGGAGCGGAGATACGCAGTATTTT. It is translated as CASSSPGSGDTQYF.

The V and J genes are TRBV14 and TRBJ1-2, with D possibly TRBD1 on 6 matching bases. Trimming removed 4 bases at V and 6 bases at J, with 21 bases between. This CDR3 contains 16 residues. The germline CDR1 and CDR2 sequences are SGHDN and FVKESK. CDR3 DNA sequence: TGTGCCAGCAGCCGCCGCCCAGGGGAGAGATCTGATGGCTACACCTTC. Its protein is CASSRRPGERSDGYTF.

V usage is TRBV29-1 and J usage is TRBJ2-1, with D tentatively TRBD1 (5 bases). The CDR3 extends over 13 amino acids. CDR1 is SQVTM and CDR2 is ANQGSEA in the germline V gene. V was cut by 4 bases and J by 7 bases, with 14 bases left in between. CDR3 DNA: TGCAGCGTTGTATGGCAGGGCGGAAATGAGCAGTTCTTC. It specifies CSVVWQGGNEQFF.

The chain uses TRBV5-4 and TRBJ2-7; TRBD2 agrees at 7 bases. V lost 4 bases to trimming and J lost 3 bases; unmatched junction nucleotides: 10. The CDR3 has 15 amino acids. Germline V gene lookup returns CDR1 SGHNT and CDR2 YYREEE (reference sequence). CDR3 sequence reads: CASSPAGAGYYEQYF. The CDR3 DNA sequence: TGTGCCAGCAGCCCCGCGGGAGCGGGGTACTACGAGCAGTACTTC.

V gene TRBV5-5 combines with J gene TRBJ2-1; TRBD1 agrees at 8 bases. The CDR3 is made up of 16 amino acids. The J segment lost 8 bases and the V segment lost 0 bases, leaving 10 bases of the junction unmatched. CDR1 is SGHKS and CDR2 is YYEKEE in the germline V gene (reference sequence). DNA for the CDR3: TGTGCCAGCAGCTTGGAGGCAGGACAGGGTTTCGATGAGCAGTTCTTC. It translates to CASSLEAGQGFDEQFF.

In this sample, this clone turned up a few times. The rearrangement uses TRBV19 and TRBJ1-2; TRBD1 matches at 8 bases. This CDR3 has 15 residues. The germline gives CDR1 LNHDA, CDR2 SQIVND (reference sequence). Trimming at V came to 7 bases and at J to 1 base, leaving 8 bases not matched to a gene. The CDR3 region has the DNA TGTGCCAGTACCCGGACAGGGCACCTTAACTATGGCTACACCTTC. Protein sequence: CASTRTGHLNYGYTF.

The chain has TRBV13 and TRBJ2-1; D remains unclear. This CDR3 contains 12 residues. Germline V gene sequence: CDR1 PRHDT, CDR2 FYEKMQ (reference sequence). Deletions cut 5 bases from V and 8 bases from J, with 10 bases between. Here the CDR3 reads CASSQPWHEQFF. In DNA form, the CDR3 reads TGTGCCAGCAGCCAACCTTGGCATGAGCAGTTCTTC.